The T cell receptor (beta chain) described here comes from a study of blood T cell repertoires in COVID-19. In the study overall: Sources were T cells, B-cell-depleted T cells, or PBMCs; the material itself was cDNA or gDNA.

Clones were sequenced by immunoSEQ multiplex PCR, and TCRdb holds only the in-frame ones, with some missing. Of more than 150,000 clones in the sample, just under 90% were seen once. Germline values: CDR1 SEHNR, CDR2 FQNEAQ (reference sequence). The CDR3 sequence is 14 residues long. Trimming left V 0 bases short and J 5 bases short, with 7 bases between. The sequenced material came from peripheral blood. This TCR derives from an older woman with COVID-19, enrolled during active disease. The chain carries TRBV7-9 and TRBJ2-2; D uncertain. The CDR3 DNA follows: TGTGCCAGCAGCTTAGCAGCAACGACCGGGGAGCTGTTTTTT. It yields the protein CASSLAATTGELFF. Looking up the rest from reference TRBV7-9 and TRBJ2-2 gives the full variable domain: DTGVSQNPRHKITKRGQNVTFRCDPISEHNRLYWYRQTLGQGPEFLTYFQNEAQLEKSRLLSDRFSAERPKGSFSTLEIQRTEQGDSAMYLCASSLAATTGELFFGEGSRLTVL.